The 31 T cell receptor beta chains listed next were all sequenced from one sample in a study of T cell responses to AZD1222 COVID-19 vaccine. Only in-frame clones appear in the TCRdb table, and some are missing; sequencing was by immunoSEQ multiplex PCR. This table holds some 170,000 clones, approximately 95% found once. The sample in question was peripheral blood, obtained 28 days after the second dose of the MenACWY control vaccine. The receptor source for this set is an adult who received the MenACWY meningococcal vaccine as a control.

This clone was counted between two and nine times. The V and J genes are TRBV6-4 and TRBJ1-4, with D unclear. The CDR3 runs to 15 residues. CDR1 and CDR2 (germline): MRHNA, SNTAGT. V gave up 5 bases and J gave up 8 bases, with 18 bases separating them. CDR3 coding DNA: TGTGCCAGCAGTCCGATCGCGGGCGCGACGGAAAAACTGTTTTTT. Residues: CASSPIAGATEKLFF.

The chain uses TRBV7-8 and TRBJ1-2; possibly TRBD1 for D (5 bases). This CDR3 contains 13 residues. Looked up from germline, CDR1 is SGHVS and CDR2 is FQNEAQ. The germline V and J ends were trimmed by 4 bases and 5 bases, with 11 bases remaining between them. The CDR3 reads CASSYQGAYGYTF. Here the CDR3 DNA reads TGTGCCAGCAGCTATCAAGGGGCTTATGGCTACACCTTC.

CDR3 nucleotide sequence: TGTGCCAGTAGTATGGGGCTCCACGGGGACACTGAAGCTTTCTTT. As protein: CASSMGLHGDTEAFF. V gene TRBV19 combines with J gene TRBJ1-1; D possibly corresponds to TRBD1 (5 bases). Germline CDR1 reads LNHDA; CDR2 reads SQIVND (reference sequence). V was cut by 3 bases and J by 3 bases, with 14 bases left in between. CDR3 size: 15 residues.

This chain joins TRBV5-1 and TRBJ2-2; TRBD1 matches 7 bases. The CDR3 consists of 16 residues. Germline loops: CDR1 SGHRS, CDR2 YFSETQ. V shed 0 bases and J 4 bases; nucleotides not matched to a gene: 6. The CDR3 DNA sequence: TGCGCCAGCAGCTTGGTACAGGGGATGGGCACCGGGGAGCTGTTTTTT. Translated: CASSLVQGMGTGELFF.

The rearrangement joins TRBV19 to TRBJ1-6; D gene uncertain. Trimming left V 6 bases short and J 16 bases short, with 16 bases between. This CDR3 has 12 amino acids. CDR1 LNHDA and CDR2 SQIVND come from the germline V gene (reference sequence). This chain's CDR3 is CASSDVGLLLHF. The CDR3, as DNA: TGTGCCAGTAGCGACGTCGGCCTCTTGCTCCACTTT. Supplemented by reference TRBV19 and TRBJ1-6, the full variable domain reads DGGITQSPKYLFRKEGQNVTLSCEQNLNHDAMYWYRQDPGQGLRLIYYSQIVNDFQKGDIAEGYSVSREKKESFPLTVTSAQKNPTAFYLCASSDVGLLLHFGNGTRLTVT.

The gene calls are TRBV19 and TRBJ2-5, with 7 bases lining up with TRBD1. V was clipped by 3 bases and J by 1 base; unmatched bases: 5. CDR1 and CDR2 from the germline V gene are LNHDA and SQIVND (reference sequence). The CDR3 totals 15 residues. The CDR3: CASSMMGQSQETQYF. In nucleotides, the CDR3 is TGTGCCAGTAGTATGATGGGACAGTCCCAAGAGACCCAGTACTTC.

This sequence joins TRBV18 and TRBJ2-3; 9 bases align to TRBD2. Germline CDR1 is KGHSH and CDR2 is LQKENI. CDR3 size: 16 residues. Losses at the gene ends were 3 bases for V and 0 bases for J; bases not matched to a gene: 4. CDR3 in amino acids: CASSPIAGASTDTQYF. Written as DNA, the CDR3 is TGTGCCAGCTCACCTATAGCGGGGGCTAGCACAGATACGCAGTATTTT.

Of note for this clone: The junction and the germline gene differ at one end; a read error may be behind it. The chain uses TRBV3-1 (or the pseudogene TRBV3-2) and TRBJ1-3; D not certain. This CDR3 is 13 amino acids long. Germline values: CDR1 LGHDT, CDR2 YNNKEL (reference sequence). CDR3 coding DNA: TGTGCCAGCAGCAAAGAGATCCCCAACCCCATATATTTT. This gives the protein CASSKEIPNPIYF.

V gene TRBV19 combines with J gene TRBJ2-3; no definite D call. CDR3 length: 13 residues. Trimming stripped 7 bases from V and 2 bases from J, with 10 bases between. Looked up from germline, CDR1 is LNHDA and CDR2 is SQIVND (reference sequence). The CDR3, as DNA: TGTGCCAGTAATTCCCGGAACACAGATACGCAGTATTTT. Translation: CASNSRNTDTQYF. Using reference TRBV19 and TRBJ2-3 for the parts outside the CDR3, the full variable domain is DGGITQSPKYLFRKEGQNVTLSCEQNLNHDAMYWYRQDPGQGLRLIYYSQIVNDFQKGDIAEGYSVSREKKESFPLTVTSAQKNPTAFYLCASNSRNTDTQYFGPGTRLTVL.

The V and J genes are TRBV27 and TRBJ1-1, with D perhaps matching TRBD1 (5 bases). The CDR3 totals 14 residues. Germline-derived CDR1 and CDR2 are MNHEY and SMNVEV (reference sequence). Trimming pared 7 bases from V and 3 bases from J, leaving 15 bases between. CDR3 protein: CASKPTEAYTEAFF. In DNA, the CDR3 is TGTGCCAGCAAACCGACAGAGGCGTACACTGAAGCTTTCTTT.

This chain links TRBV18 with TRBJ1-2; 7 bases are a match to TRBD1. From germline, CDR1 is KGHSH and CDR2 LQKENI. This CDR3 has 13 amino acids. The V and J ends lost 6 bases and 4 bases, in that order; junction bases with no gene match: 5. The CDR3 here is CASSPGGVYGYTF. CDR3 bases: TGTGCCAGCTCTCCAGGGGGGGTCTATGGCTACACCTTC.

The gene calls are TRBV4-1 and TRBJ1-4; 8 bases agree with TRBD1. Trimming removed 0 bases from V and 8 bases from J; junction bases left unmatched: 17. The CDR3 is 19 residues long. Germline-derived CDR1 and CDR2 are MGHRA and YSYEKL. For the CDR3, the DNA is TGCGCCAGCAGCCAAGATCTTGGGGACAGGTCCCGAGGAGGCGAAAAACTGTTTTTT. It codes for CASSQDLGDRSRGGEKLFF.

V gene TRBV19 combines with J gene TRBJ2-5, with D possibly matching TRBD2 (6 bases). The CDR3 runs 14 residues. V gave up 3 bases and J gave up 0 bases, with 8 bases separating them. Germline CDR1 LNHDA, CDR2 SQIVND (reference sequence). CDR3 protein: CASSMWGDQETQYF. Written as DNA, the CDR3 is TGTGCCAGTAGTATGTGGGGGGACCAAGAGACCCAGTACTTC. Supplemented by reference TRBV19 and TRBJ2-5, the full variable domain reads DGGITQSPKYLFRKEGQNVTLSCEQNLNHDAMYWYRQDPGQGLRLIYYSQIVNDFQKGDIAEGYSVSREKKESFPLTVTSAQKNPTAFYLCASSMWGDQETQYFGPGTRLLVL.

This chain connects TRBV7-2 to TRBJ2-5; TRBD1 matches 7 bases. J lost 0 bases, V lost 2 bases, and 6 bases had no gene match. Germline-derived CDR1 and CDR2 are SGHTA and FQGNSA. The CDR3 sequence is 16 residues long. CDR3 protein: CASSLLGTANQETQYF. DNA of the CDR3: TGTGCCAGCAGCTTACTAGGGACAGCTAACCAAGAGACCCAGTACTTC.

The chain employs TRBV18 and TRBJ2-3, with D maybe TRBD2 (7 bases). Germline lookup yields CDR1 KGHSH and CDR2 LQKENI. Between the trimmed V and J ends, which lost 3 bases and 4 bases, there was a span of 14 bases. The CDR3 spans 15 residues. CDR3 in DNA: TGTGCCAGCTCACCGGGGACGGGGGGCCCAGATACGCAGTATTTT. It yields the protein CASSPGTGGPDTQYF. Together with reference TRBV18 and TRBJ2-3, the CDR3 gives the full variable domain: NAGVMQNPRHLVRRRGQEARLRCSPMKGHSHVYWYRQLPEEGLKFMVYLQKENIIDESGMPKERFSAEFPKEGPSILRIQQVVRGDSAAYFCASSPGTGGPDTQYFGPGTRLTVL.

The rearrangement links TRBV6-6 to TRBJ1-6, with 12 nucleotides matching TRBD1. This CDR3 region has 14 residues. V shed 4 bases, J shed 10 bases, and the junction held 2 bases outside the gene matches. Germline V CDR1 and CDR2: MNHNY, SVGAGI (reference sequence). The CDR3 coding sequence is TGTGCCAGCAGTTCCGGGACAGGGGGCTCACCCCTCCACTTT. It codes for CASSSGTGGSPLHF.

The J gene is TRBJ1-1, the V gene TRBV10-2, with TRBD1 identical over 7 bases. Germline assignment: CDR1 WSHSY and CDR2 SAAADI. The ends lost 8 bases at V and 1 base at J; junction bases unmatched: 1. The CDR3 length is 12 residues. The CDR3 DNA follows: TGCGCCAGCCGACAGGGGAACACTGAAGCTTTCTTT. Translating gives CASRQGNTEAFF.

The J gene is TRBJ1-4, the V gene TRBV7-9; 7 nucleotides agree with TRBD1. V lost 6 bases and J lost 4; bases outside the gene matches: 11. The germline gives CDR1 SEHNR, CDR2 FQNEAQ (reference sequence). CDR3 length equals 16 residues. CDR3 amino acids: CASSPEGADFNEKLFF. CDR3 DNA sequence: TGTGCCAGCAGTCCCGAGGGGGCCGACTTTAATGAAAAACTGTTTTTT.

The chain employs TRBV29-1 and TRBJ1-5; TRBD1 might be the D (6 bases). Looked up from germline, CDR1 is SQVTM and CDR2 is ANQGSEA. Trimming removed 6 bases from V and 5 bases from J, with 14 bases in between. CDR3 length equals 13 residues. This chain's CDR3 is CSVLQGFDQPQHF. As DNA, the CDR3 is TGCAGCGTACTACAGGGATTCGATCAGCCCCAGCATTTT. Combining the CDR3 with reference TRBV29-1 and TRBJ1-5 gives the whole variable domain SAVISQKPSRDICQRGTSLTIQCQVDSQVTMMFWYRQQPGQSLTLIATANQGSEATYESGFVIDKFPISRPNLTFSTLTVSNMSPEDSSIYLCSVLQGFDQPQHFGDGTRLSIL.

CDR3: CAWRLWEYYGYTF. The CDR3 DNA reads as TGTGCCTGGAGGTTGTGGGAATACTATGGCTACACCTTC. The rearrangement links TRBV30 to TRBJ1-2; D unresolved. V lost 3 bases and J lost 3, with 11 bases in between. The CDR3 is 13 residues long. Germline V gives CDR1 GTSNPN, CDR2 SVGIG (reference sequence).

This CDR3 is CASSVGGGRGTDTQYF. In DNA, the CDR3 is TGTGCCAGCAGTGTGGGGGGAGGACGCGGCACAGATACGCAGTATTTT. The rearrangement uses TRBV6-1 and TRBJ2-3, with TRBD2 as a possible D gene (6 bases). The CDR3 is 16 residues long. Germline loops: CDR1 MNHNS, CDR2 SASEGT. V lost 4 bases to trimming and J lost 1 base, with 15 bases between them.

The chain recombines TRBV5-5 with TRBJ2-7, with D tentatively TRBD2 (6 bases). This CDR3 comprises 14 residues. In germline, CDR1 is SGHKS, CDR2 YYEKEE (reference sequence). V was shortened by 3 bases and J by 5 bases, with 15 bases between the two germline ends. The DNA of the CDR3 is TGTGCCAGCAGCTCTGATGGAGGGTCCGACGAGCAGTACTTC. This encodes CASSSDGGSDEQYF. Full variable domain (missing parts from reference TRBV5-5 and TRBJ2-7): DAGVTQSPTHLIKTRGQQVTLRCSPISGHKSVSWYQQVLGQGPQFIFQYYEKEERGRGNFPDRFSARQFPNYSSELNVNALLLGDSALYLCASSSDGGSDEQYFGPGTRLTVT.

The chain's CDR3 is CSVPSSGTGGLGYTF. The CDR3 coding sequence is TGCAGCGTCCCCTCGTCTGGGACAGGGGGCCTCGGCTACACCTTC. The rearrangement uses TRBV29-1 and TRBJ1-2; TRBD1 aligns across 12 bases. The J segment lost 8 bases and the V segment lost 6 bases, leaving 13 bases of the junction unmatched. Germline values: CDR1 SQVTM, CDR2 ANQGSEA. This CDR3 has 15 residues.

This chain uses TRBV30 with TRBJ2-2; TRBD2 agrees at 15 bases. With 5 bases clipped from V and 3 bases from J, the junction kept 7 bases outside the gene matches. CDR3 size: 17 residues. Germline V gene sequence: CDR1 GTSNPN, CDR2 SVGIG (reference sequence). CDR3 bases: TGTGCCTGGGGACTAGCGGGGGGGCGGATGGACACCGGGGAGCTGTTTTTT. Translation gives CAWGLAGGRMDTGELFF.

The chain carries TRBV19 and TRBJ2-7; D gene ambiguous. Germline V gives CDR1 LNHDA, CDR2 SQIVND (reference sequence). With 3 bases removed from V and 2 bases from J, the gap between germline ends came to 11 bases. CDR3 length: 14 residues. CDR3: CASSMRQTTYEQYF. In nucleotides, the CDR3 is TGTGCCAGTAGTATGAGGCAGACGACCTACGAGCAGTACTTC. The whole variable domain, filled in from reference TRBV19 and TRBJ2-7, reads DGGITQSPKYLFRKEGQNVTLSCEQNLNHDAMYWYRQDPGQGLRLIYYSQIVNDFQKGDIAEGYSVSREKKESFPLTVTSAQKNPTAFYLCASSMRQTTYEQYFGPGTRLTVT.

The V call is TRBV12-3 or TRBV12-4, the J call TRBJ1-2, with D perhaps TRBD1 (5 bases). Deletions cut 6 bases from V and 4 bases from J, with 12 bases between. This CDR3 spans 13 amino acids. DNA for the CDR3: TGTGCCAGCAGACAGGACGGAGCCTATGGCTACACCTTC. Translated, it gives CASRQDGAYGYTF.

The gene calls are TRBV15 and TRBJ1-4; D ambiguous. V lost 0 bases and J lost 1, with 6 bases in between. The CDR3 is 15 amino acids. Looked up from germline, CDR1 is LNHNV and CDR2 is YYDKDF (reference sequence). The CDR3 loop is CATSRDRLTNEKLFF. The CDR3 DNA reads TGTGCCACCAGCAGAGATAGGCTAACTAATGAAAAACTGTTTTTT.

The rearrangement uses TRBV18 and TRBJ2-7, with D tentatively TRBD1 (6 bases). CDR1 is KGHSH, CDR2 LQKENI, per germline. The CDR3 sequence is 15 residues long. Trimming removed 3 bases at V and 3 bases at J, with 15 bases between. The CDR3 DNA reads as TGTGCCAGCTCACCCCCCGGGACACCGAACTACGAGCAGTACTTC. Translation: CASSPPGTPNYEQYF.

The chain joins TRBV28 to TRBJ2-7; a possible D gene is TRBD1 (5 bases). V was pared by 7 bases and J by 2 bases, with 15 bases between. This CDR3 region has 14 residues. Per germline, CDR1 MDHEN and CDR2 SYDVKM. The CDR3 sequence: CASIQGIPPYEQYF. DNA for the CDR3: TGTGCCAGCATCCAGGGTATCCCTCCCTACGAGCAGTACTTC.

V is TRBV11-2 and J is TRBJ2-7; TRBD1 is a possible D gene (5 bases). Looked up from germline, CDR1 is SGHAT and CDR2 is FQNNGV. The V end lost 5 bases, the J end lost 4 bases, and 9 bases lay between the germline ends. The CDR3 loop spans 12 amino acids. CDR3 sequence (DNA): TGTGCCAGCAGCCTTGGGGCTTACGAGCAGTACTTC. Amino acid sequence: CASSLGAYEQYF.

The chain uses TRBV2 and TRBJ1-4; the D is unclear. Germline loops: CDR1 SNHLY, CDR2 FYNNEI. The CDR3 has 11 amino acids. V was pared by 4 bases and J by 11 bases, with 8 bases between. The chain's CDR3 is CASSALGKLFF. Here the CDR3 DNA reads TGTGCCAGCAGTGCCCTTGGGAAACTGTTTTTT.